The T cell receptor (beta chain) under discussion was sequenced for a study of CD8+ T cells in alopecia areata. Extracted RNA was reverse transcribed, and the resulting cDNA served as sequencing template. Produced via immunoSEQ multiplex PCR; TCRdb's table is partial and in-frame only. This sample has approximately 130,000 clones; around 50% occur once, and the top ten carry about 10%. The germline V gene encodes CDR1 MNHEY and CDR2 SMNVEV (reference sequence). Trimming took 2 bases from V and 2 from J, leaving 7 bases between them. CDR3 length: 13 residues. The source is a human donor with alopecia areata. This chain uses TRBV27 with TRBJ2-7, with D uncertain. Sequencing was carried out using NKG2D-low CD8+ T cells sorted from blood. The CDR3 protein is CASSLGQTYEQYF. In DNA form, the CDR3 reads TGTGCCAGCAGTTTAGGGCAGACCTACGAGCAGTACTTC.